This passage covers 27 T cell receptor beta chains from one sample sequenced in a study of T cell repertoires in cytomegalovirus infection. These receptors have no identified antigens. TCRdb called the reads again in MiXCR, with one record for every CDR3 protein. Of roughly 990,000 distinct CDR3 sequences in the sample, around 32% were seen once. The sample here was cultured CD8+ T cells from PBMCs, taken from culture after CMV antigen stimulation. These receptors all stem from a human donor in good health (CMV status not recorded). Some clones in this sample may be carry-over from other donors' samples.

The J gene is TRBJ2-3, the V gene TRBV15; no clear D. Per germline, CDR1 LNHNV and CDR2 YYDKDF (reference sequence). V was cut by 3 bases and J by 3 bases, with 7 bases left in between. This CDR3 spans 13 amino acids. The DNA for the CDR3 is TGTGCCACCAGCAGTCTACGTACAGATACGCAGTATTTT. Translated, it gives CATSSLRTDTQYF.

This clonotype was counted a few times. This chain uses TRBV10-2 with TRBJ2-1, with TRBD1 as a possible D gene (6 bases). V was pared by 1 base and J by 6 bases, with 7 bases between. Germline V gene data show CDR1 as WSHSY and CDR2 as SAAADI. The length of the CDR3 is 13 residues. For the CDR3, the DNA is TGCGCCAGCAGTGAGTTACAGGGCAATGAGCAGTTCTTC. Amino acids: CASSELQGNEQFF.

With regard to this clonotype: This sequence may be a read error, since a much larger clone differs from it by one base. This sequence joins TRBV6-1 and TRBJ2-1, with unresolved D. CDR1 is MNHNS and CDR2 is SASEGT in the germline V gene. CDR3 length: 13 amino acids. The V gene lost 4 bases and the J gene lost 6 bases, with 10 bases spanning the gap. CDR3 nucleotides: TGTGCCAGCAGTGTTGTGTTGGGCAATGAGCAGTTCTTC. Protein: CASSVVLGNEQFF.

This clonotype appeared many times. The chain carries TRBV7-8 and TRBJ2-5; D remains ambiguous. The CDR3 loop spans 12 amino acids. CDR1 and CDR2 (germline): SGHVS, FQNEAQ. V was trimmed by 6 bases and J by 0 bases, leaving 5 bases between them. CDR3 DNA sequence: TGTGCCAGCAGGGTCTACCAAGAGACCCAGTACTTC. It translates to CASRVYQETQYF.

The gene calls are TRBV29-1 and TRBJ2-5; a weak D match, TRBD1 (7 bases). Trimming pared 3 bases from V and 7 bases from J, leaving 18 bases between. CDR3 size: 14 residues. The germline V gene has CDR1 SQVTM and CDR2 ANQGSEA. The CDR3 loop reads CSVETGRQYRTQYF. In nucleotides, the CDR3 is TGCAGCGTTGAGACAGGGAGGCAGTACCGGACCCAGTACTTC.

This chain connects TRBV7-2 to TRBJ1-2, with 7 bases lining up with TRBD1. Losses at the gene ends were 4 bases for V and 8 bases for J; bases not matched to a gene: 10. The CDR3 consists of 14 residues. Germline-derived CDR1 and CDR2 are SGHTA and FQGNSA. The CDR3 protein is CASSSLSTGEGYTF. In DNA, the CDR3 is TGTGCCAGCAGCTCCTTATCTACAGGGGAAGGCTACACCTTC.

DNA for the CDR3: TGCAGCAGAAAGGGGACAGGGGGGAGTGAGACCCAGTACTTC. This gives the protein CSRKGTGGSETQYF. V is TRBV20-1 and J is TRBJ2-5; 11 nucleotides match TRBD1. The CDR3 runs to 14 residues. Germline loops: CDR1 DFQATT, CDR2 SNEGSKA (reference sequence).

This clonotype has at least ten counts. The chain links TRBV27 to TRBJ1-1; no definite D call. The V end was cut by 9 bases, the J end by 5 bases, with 16 bases between. The CDR3 has 13 residues. Germline V gene data show CDR1 as MNHEY and CDR2 as SMNVEV (reference sequence). The CDR3 region has the DNA TGTGCCAGTAAGGGTGGGAGAACAACTGAAGCTTTCTTT. Residues: CASKGGRTTEAFF.

This clonotype was observed a handful of times. The chain has TRBV12-3 or TRBV12-4 and TRBJ2-3; weak D call: TRBD1 (5 bases). Trimming removed 1 base from V and 3 bases from J, with 8 bases in between. This CDR3 has 14 amino acids. CDR3 loop: CASSLDRMTDTQYF. Here the CDR3 DNA reads TGTGCCAGCAGTTTAGACAGGATGACAGATACGCAGTATTTT.

V usage is TRBV4-1 and J usage is TRBJ1-1; D gene ambiguous. V was clipped by 0 bases and J by 5 bases, with 4 bases between them. Looked up from germline, CDR1 is MGHRA and CDR2 is YSYEKL. The CDR3 runs to 12 residues. The CDR3 DNA follows: TGCGCCAGCAGCCAAGATTGGACTGAAGCTTTCTTT. Translating it yields CASSQDWTEAFF.

This clonotype was observed many times. This chain uses TRBV7-9 with TRBJ2-5; TRBD2 might be the D (7 bases). Germline loops: CDR1 SEHNR, CDR2 FQNEAQ (reference sequence). The CDR3 sequence is 16 residues long. The ends were cut back, 7 bases at V and 5 bases at J, with 23 bases in the middle. The CDR3 sequence: CASTFPEGGAWETQYF. The CDR3 DNA reads as TGTGCCAGCACCTTCCCGGAGGGGGGGGCCTGGGAGACCCAGTACTTC. The complete variable domain, with remaining parts taken from reference TRBV7-9 and TRBJ2-5, reads DTGVSQNPRHKITKRGQNVTFRCDPISEHNRLYWYRQTLGQGPEFLTYFQNEAQLEKSRLLSDRFSAERPKGSFSTLEIQRTEQGDSAMYLCASTFPEGGAWETQYFGPGTRLLVL.

This clonotype was found a few times. CDR3 loop: CASSFRTGAHQETQYF. In nucleotides, the CDR3 is TGTGCCAGCAGTTTCCGGACAGGGGCCCATCAAGAGACCCAGTACTTC. This chain connects TRBV12-3 or TRBV12-4 to TRBJ2-5; TRBD1 agrees at 9 bases. The J segment lost 2 bases and the V segment lost 3 bases, leaving 7 bases of the junction unmatched. The length of the CDR3 is 16 residues.

This clonotype occurred many times. This chain's CDR3 is CASSAQLAGGTDEQFF. The DNA of the CDR3 is TGTGCCAGCAGCGCTCAACTAGCGGGGGGGACGGACGAGCAGTTCTTC. V and J are TRBV7-6 and TRBJ2-1; 13 nucleotides agree with TRBD2. The junction had 11 bases not matched to a gene; V was cut back by 5 bases and J by 10 bases. Germline V gene sequence: CDR1 SGHVS, CDR2 FNYEAQ. The CDR3 runs to 16 residues.

The V gene is TRBV7-3, the J gene TRBJ2-3, with 10 bases fitting TRBD2. V lost 2 bases and J lost 3; bases outside the gene matches: 8. In germline, CDR1 is SGHTA, CDR2 FQGTGA. The CDR3 is 17 residues long. This chain's CDR3 is CASSLGLAGAPTDTQYF. Written as DNA, the CDR3 is TGTGCCAGCAGCTTAGGTCTAGCGGGGGCCCCTACAGATACGCAGTATTTT.

V gene TRBV19 combines with J gene TRBJ2-5; TRBD2 aligns across 14 bases. V was pared by 3 bases and J by 7 bases, with 10 bases of the junction left unmatched. This CDR3 is 17 amino acids long. Germline CDR1 LNHDA, CDR2 SQIVND (reference sequence). The CDR3: CASSIGLAGGDLGTQYF. CDR3 DNA: TGTGCCAGTAGTATTGGACTAGCGGGGGGCGACCTAGGGACCCAGTACTTC. Full variable domain (remainder filled in from reference TRBV19 and TRBJ2-5): DGGITQSPKYLFRKEGQNVTLSCEQNLNHDAMYWYRQDPGQGLRLIYYSQIVNDFQKGDIAEGYSVSREKKESFPLTVTSAQKNPTAFYLCASSIGLAGGDLGTQYFGPGTRLLVL.

This chain uses TRBV7-6 with TRBJ2-7; D remains ambiguous. This CDR3 comprises 15 residues. CDR1 SGHVS and CDR2 FNYEAQ come from the germline V gene. The V end was cut by 1 base, the J end by 1 base, with 11 bases between. The CDR3 DNA is TGTGCCAGCAGCTTAGAGCGTCCTCTTTCCTACGAGCAGTACTTC. It is translated as CASSLERPLSYEQYF. Full variable domain (missing parts from reference TRBV7-6 and TRBJ2-7): GAGVSQSPRYKVTKRGQDVALRCDPISGHVSLYWYRQALGQGPEFLTYFNYEAQQDKSGLPNDRFSAERPEGSISTLTIQRTEQRDSAMYRCASSLERPLSYEQYFGPGTRLTVT.

Points on this clonotype: Given a much more abundant clone one base away, this may be a read error. The rearrangement links TRBV12-3 or TRBV12-4 to TRBJ2-2; possible D gene TRBD2, 6 bases. The CDR3 loop spans 14 amino acids. CDR3 region: CVSKELAVTGELFF. The CDR3 nucleotides are TGTGTCAGCAAAGAACTAGCAGTCACCGGGGAGCTGTTTTTT.

This chain connects TRBV2 to TRBJ2-5, with D unclear. The germline V gene encodes CDR1 SNHLY and CDR2 FYNNEI. CDR3 size: 15 residues. The V and J ends lost 6 bases and 1 base respectively, with 15 bases between them. The DNA for the CDR3 is TGTGCCAGCAGCCCTCCCTTGGGCCTCCAAGAGACCCAGTACTTC. Protein product: CASSPPLGLQETQYF.

This clonotype was seen more than once but under ten times. This sequence joins TRBV7-3 and TRBJ2-5; 7 nucleotides match TRBD2. The CDR3 sequence is 17 residues long. Per germline, CDR1 SGHTA and CDR2 FQGTGA. Unmatched junction bases numbered 17, after V lost 5 bases and J lost 5 bases. The CDR3 reads CASSLGAGVSSRETQYF. The CDR3 bases are TGTGCCAGCAGCCTCGGTGCGGGGGTGTCCTCCAGGGAGACCCAGTACTTC.

The chain uses TRBV6-2 or TRBV6-3 and TRBJ2-2; a weak D match, TRBD2 (7 bases). Trimming removed 4 bases at V and 0 bases at J, with 15 bases between. The germline CDR1 and CDR2 sequences are MNHEY and SVGEGT. CDR3 length: 17 residues. CDR3 nucleotide sequence: TGTGCCAGCAGTTTCTTCGAGGGGGGGCCGAACACCGGGGAGCTGTTTTTT. This codes for CASSFFEGGPNTGELFF.

The chain carries TRBV4-1 and TRBJ2-1, with TRBD2 matching 7 bases. This CDR3 has 17 amino acids. CDR1 is MGHRA, CDR2 YSYEKL, per germline. With V trimmed by 0 bases and J by 2 bases, 7 bases remained unmatched. The CDR3 loop reads CASSQDIGGGAYNEQFF. The CDR3, as DNA: TGCGCCAGCAGCCAAGATATAGGCGGGGGAGCCTACAATGAGCAGTTCTTC.

This clonotype was found a few times. The rearrangement joins TRBV6-2 or TRBV6-3 to TRBJ2-1; D is unclear. V was clipped by 0 bases and J by 8 bases, with 8 bases between them. Germline V lookup: CDR1 MNHEY, CDR2 SVGEGT. This CDR3 is 13 amino acids long. This chain's CDR3 is CASSYSLSYEQFF. In nucleotides, the CDR3 is TGTGCCAGCAGTTACTCGTTGAGCTATGAGCAGTTCTTC.

This clonotype came up a few times. The chain links TRBV12-3 or TRBV12-4 to TRBJ2-7, with 7 nucleotides matching TRBD2. The CDR3 extends over 11 amino acids. V lost 8 bases and J lost 5; bases outside the gene matches: 3. As DNA, the CDR3 is TGTGCCAGCGGGGGAGGGGACGAGCAGTACTTC. This encodes CASGGGDEQYF.

This clonotype was seen only a few times. J is TRBJ2-7 and V is TRBV27; 9 bases fit TRBD1. CDR3 length equals 14 residues. Germline values: CDR1 MNHEY, CDR2 SMNVEV (reference sequence). V gave up 8 bases and J gave up 5 bases; unmatched junction bases: 10. The CDR3 is CASSPGQGGHEQYV. For the CDR3, the DNA is TGTGCCAGCTCTCCGGGACAGGGTGGCCACGAGCAGTACGTC.

This clonotype was seen repeatedly, ten times or more. The V gene is TRBV7-9, the J gene TRBJ1-1; TRBD1 is a possible D gene (5 bases). The ends were cut back, 5 bases at V and 1 base at J, with 8 bases in the middle. The CDR3 spans 13 residues. Germline V lookup: CDR1 SEHNR, CDR2 FQNEAQ (reference sequence). The CDR3 DNA reads TGTGCCAGCAGCCCGACAGAGAACACTGAAGCTTTCTTT. Translating it yields CASSPTENTEAFF. The variable domain in full, completed from reference TRBV7-9 and TRBJ1-1, reads DTGVSQNPRHKITKRGQNVTFRCDPISEHNRLYWYRQTLGQGPEFLTYFQNEAQLEKSRLLSDRFSAERPKGSFSTLEIQRTEQGDSAMYLCASSPTENTEAFFGQGTRLTVV.

The chain uses TRBV6-1 and TRBJ1-1; tentative D call: TRBD1 (5 bases). The ends were cut back, 6 bases at V and 7 bases at J, with 12 bases in the middle. This CDR3 is built from 12 residues. Germline V gene data show CDR1 as MNHNS and CDR2 as SASEGT. In DNA form, the CDR3 reads TGTGCCAGCAGGCAGGAGGGGATTGAAGCTTTCTTT. It is translated as CASRQEGIEAFF.

The chain couples TRBV28 to TRBJ2-5, with TRBD2 matching 12 bases. The V gene's germline CDR1 is MDHEN and CDR2 SYDVKM. The junction had 21 bases not matched to a gene; V was cut back by 8 bases and J by 5 bases. This CDR3 is built from 19 residues. The DNA of the CDR3 is TGTGCCAGCGGTCTGGGGGCCCCTAGCGGGGGGGCCCAAGGGGAGACCCAGTACTTC. This gives the protein CASGLGAPSGGAQGETQYF.